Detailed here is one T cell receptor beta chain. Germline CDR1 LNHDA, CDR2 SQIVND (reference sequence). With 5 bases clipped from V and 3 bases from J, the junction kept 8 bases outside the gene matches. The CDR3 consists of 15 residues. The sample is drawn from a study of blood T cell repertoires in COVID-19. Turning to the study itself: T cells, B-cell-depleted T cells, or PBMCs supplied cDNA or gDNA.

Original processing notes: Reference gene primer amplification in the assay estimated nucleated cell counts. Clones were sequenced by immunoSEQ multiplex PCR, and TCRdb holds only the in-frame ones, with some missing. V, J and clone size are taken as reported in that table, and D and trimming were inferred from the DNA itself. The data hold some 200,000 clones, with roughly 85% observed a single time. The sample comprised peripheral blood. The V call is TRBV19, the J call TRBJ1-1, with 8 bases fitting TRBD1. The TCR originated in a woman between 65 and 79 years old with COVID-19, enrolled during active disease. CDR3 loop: CASSWPGQEDTEAFF. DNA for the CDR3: TGTGCCAGTAGTTGGCCGGGACAGGAGGACACTGAAGCTTTCTTT.